This T cell receptor (beta chain) was captured by sequencing in a study of PD-1 blockade in mismatch repair-deficient tumors. The repertoire was sequenced with immunoSEQ multiplex PCR; TCRdb's copy has only in-frame clones and lacks some. The table has about 20,000 clones, 70% to 90% seen once. The TCR-sequenced patients were a few responders to pembrolizumab. V was trimmed by 9 bases and J by 3 bases, leaving 18 bases between them. The germline CDR1 and CDR2 sequences are SGHVS and FQNEAQ. The CDR3 totals 14 residues. The clonotype comes from an adult with mismatch repair-deficient cancer. The sample in question was peripheral blood, obtained 2 weeks after starting pembrolizumab. J is TRBJ2-7 and V is TRBV7-8; D is ambiguous. CDR3 DNA sequence: TGTGCCAGTACCTTCCCCTCCTCCCTCTACGAGCAGTACTTC. Translated: CASTFPSSLYEQYF.